A single sample gave rise to the 10 T cell receptor beta chains below, sequenced in a study of blood T cell repertoires in COVID-19. The assay was immunoSEQ multiplex PCR, and TCRdb's table has in-frame clones only and misses some. The top ten hold 8% to 9% of the sample, which has about 92,000 clones, around 80% seen once. Sequenced sample: peripheral blood. All receptors come from a man between 45 and 60 years old who had recovered from COVID-19.

The chain links TRBV3-1 (or the pseudogene TRBV3-2) to TRBJ2-3; possibly TRBD2 for D (5 bases). Germline CDR1 and CDR2: LGHDT and YNNKEL (reference sequence). Trimming pared 1 base from V and 8 bases from J, leaving 10 bases between. CDR3 length equals 13 residues. This CDR3 is CASSQASTTTQYF. The DNA for the CDR3 is TGTGCCAGCAGCCAAGCTAGCACTACTACGCAGTATTTT.

The chain uses TRBV6-6 and TRBJ1-5; D perhaps matches TRBD1 (5 bases). Germline lookup yields CDR1 MNHNY and CDR2 SVGAGI (reference sequence). CDR3 length: 14 amino acids. V lost 6 bases and J 3 bases, leaving 12 bases between the germline ends. CDR3 nucleotide sequence: TGTGCCAGCAGAATCCCAGGGTCCAATCAGCCCCAGCATTTT. This sequence encodes CASRIPGSNQPQHF.

The chain employs TRBV7-2 and TRBJ2-7; 8 bases line up with TRBD2. CDR3 length: 14 amino acids. From germline, CDR1 is SGHTA and CDR2 FQGNSA. The V segment lost 3 bases and the J segment 9 bases; nucleotides outside the gene matches: 10. CDR3 sequence: CASSLRGTSLLQYF. The CDR3 DNA is TGTGCCAGCAGCTTGCGCGGGACTAGTCTTTTGCAGTACTTC.

This sequence joins TRBV5-4 and TRBJ2-5; D not certain. The germline V gene has CDR1 SGHNT and CDR2 YYREEE (reference sequence). This CDR3 is built from 13 residues. The V and J ends lost 2 bases and 2 bases respectively, with 7 bases between them. The CDR3 coding sequence is TGTGCCAGCAGCTTTTCAACACAAGAGACCCAGTACTTC. Its translation is CASSFSTQETQYF.

The CDR3 sequence: CSYGQRNTEAFF. The CDR3 nucleotides are TGCAGCTACGGACAGCGAAACACTGAAGCTTTCTTT. This sequence joins TRBV29-1 and TRBJ1-1, with D maybe TRBD1 (6 bases). The CDR3 length is 12 residues. CDR1 SQVTM and CDR2 ANQGSEA come from the germline V gene. The V end was cut by 8 bases, the J end by 2 bases, with 12 bases between.

In its sample, this clone was seen once. V usage is TRBV10-3 and J usage is TRBJ1-1; TRBD1 aligns across 8 bases. Per germline, CDR1 ENHRY and CDR2 SYGVKD. J lost 3 bases, V lost 6 bases, and 12 bases had no gene match. CDR3 length: 16 amino acids. The CDR3 bases are TGTGCCATCAGGGACAGGGCCCCGGAGGGGGACACTGAAGCTTTCTTT. Protein sequence: CAIRDRAPEGDTEAFF.

The sample holds one count of this clone. The chain combines TRBV6-5 with TRBJ1-3, with D possibly being TRBD1 (6 bases). This CDR3 contains 15 residues. Germline V gene sequence: CDR1 MNHEY, CDR2 SVGAGI. Trimming removed 7 bases at V and 4 bases at J, with 17 bases between. The CDR3 protein is CASTRDIVSGNTIYF. The CDR3 DNA reads as TGTGCCAGCACCCGGGACATAGTATCCGGAAACACCATATATTTT.

In DNA form, the CDR3 reads TGTGCCATCAGCGGTCCGTCCTACGAGCAGTACTTC. Protein product: CAISGPSYEQYF. The V gene is TRBV10-3, the J gene TRBJ2-7; no reliable D call. V gave up 6 bases and J gave up 1 base, with 7 bases separating them. CDR1 ENHRY and CDR2 SYGVKD come from the germline V gene. This CDR3 region has 12 residues.

The chain couples TRBV5-4 to TRBJ2-1; 9 bases are a match to TRBD2. The ends lost 1 base at V and 4 bases at J; junction bases unmatched: 3. Germline-derived CDR1 and CDR2 are SGHNT and YYREEE (reference sequence). The CDR3 has 15 amino acids. CDR3 coding DNA: TGTGCCAGCAGCTTGCAGCTAGCGGGATACAATGAGCAGTTCTTC. Translation gives CASSLQLAGYNEQFF.

Written as DNA, the CDR3 is TGTGCCAGCAGCCGGACAGGGGGAACCTACGAGCAGTACTTC. This translates into CASSRTGGTYEQYF. The genes are TRBV7-9 and TRBJ2-7; 10 bases match TRBD1. Germline V lookup: CDR1 SEHNR, CDR2 FQNEAQ (reference sequence). The CDR3 extends over 14 amino acids. After removal of 5 bases from V and 2 bases from J, the junction contained 3 bases not matched to a gene. The variable domain in full, with the rest retrieved from reference TRBV7-9 and TRBJ2-7, is DTGVSQNPRHKITKRGQNVTFRCDPISEHNRLYWYRQTLGQGPEFLTYFQNEAQLEKSRLLSDRFSAERPKGSFSTLEIQRTEQGDSAMYLCASSRTGGTYEQYFGPGTRLTVT.